The clone carrying this TCR beta chain showed up just a few times. This record belongs to a study of human T cells and chemical hapten exposure. At the level of the study: Slight volume differences across pooled libraries mainly accounted for varying per-sample TCR yields.

TCRdb passed the RACE reads through MiXCR, listing each CDR3 protein once. The table records approximately 400,000 distinct CDR3 sequences, roughly 5.3% of them present only once. This CDR3 has 14 residues. V lost 3 bases, J lost 10 bases, and 15 bases lay in between. Germline values: CDR1 KGHSH, CDR2 LQKENI. Specified time point: pre-sensitization, week 0. Sample treatment: therapeutic diphenylcyclopropenone sensitization with weekly scalp DPC. Patients had alopecia, were aged 18 to 70, and were not pregnant. This TCR came from a woman aged 45-60 years with alopecia areata. Some clones in this sample may be carry-over from other donors' samples. The sequencing here drew on whole blood, taken in connection with sensitization to the hapten diphenylcyclopropenone (DPC). The genes are TRBV18 and TRBJ1-4; the D gene is possibly TRBD1 (5 bases). CDR3 bases: TGTGCCAGCTCACCGGGGCTTGAGTCTGGAAAACTGTTTTTT. This gives the protein CASSPGLESGKLFF.